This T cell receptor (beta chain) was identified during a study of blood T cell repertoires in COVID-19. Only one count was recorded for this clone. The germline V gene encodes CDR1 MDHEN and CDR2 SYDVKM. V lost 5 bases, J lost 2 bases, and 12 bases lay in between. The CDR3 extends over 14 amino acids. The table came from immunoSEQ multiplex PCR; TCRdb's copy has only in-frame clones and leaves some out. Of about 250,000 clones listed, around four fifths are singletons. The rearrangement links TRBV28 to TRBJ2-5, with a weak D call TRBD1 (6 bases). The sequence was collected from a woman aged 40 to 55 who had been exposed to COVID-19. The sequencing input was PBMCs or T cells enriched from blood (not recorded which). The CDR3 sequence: CASSVDRRQETQYF. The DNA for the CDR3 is TGTGCCAGCAGTGTCGACAGGCGACAAGAGACCCAGTACTTC.